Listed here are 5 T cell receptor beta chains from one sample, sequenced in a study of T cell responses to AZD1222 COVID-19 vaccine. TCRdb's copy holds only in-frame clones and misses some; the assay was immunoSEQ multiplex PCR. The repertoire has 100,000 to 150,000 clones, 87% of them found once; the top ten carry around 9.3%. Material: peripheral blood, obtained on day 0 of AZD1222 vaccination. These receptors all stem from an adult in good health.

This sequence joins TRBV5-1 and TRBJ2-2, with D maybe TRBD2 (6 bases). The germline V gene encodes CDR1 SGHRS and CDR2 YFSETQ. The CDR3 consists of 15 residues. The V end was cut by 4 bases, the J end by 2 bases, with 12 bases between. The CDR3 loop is CASSPGGDNTGELFF. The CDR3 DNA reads TGCGCCAGCAGCCCAGGAGGGGACAACACCGGGGAGCTGTTTTTT.

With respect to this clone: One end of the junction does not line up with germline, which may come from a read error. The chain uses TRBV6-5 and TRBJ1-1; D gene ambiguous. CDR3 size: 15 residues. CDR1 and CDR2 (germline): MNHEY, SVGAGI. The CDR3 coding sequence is TGTGCCAGCAGCTTCACCAACCCGGGGAACGCTGAAGCTTTCTTT. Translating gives CASSFTNPGNAEAFF.

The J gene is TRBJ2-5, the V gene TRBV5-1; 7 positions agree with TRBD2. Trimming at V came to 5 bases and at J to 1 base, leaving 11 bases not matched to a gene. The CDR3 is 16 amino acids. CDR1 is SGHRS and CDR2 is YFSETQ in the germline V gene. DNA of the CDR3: TGCGCCAGCAGTCGGGGAGGGACGCCGATCCAAGAGACCCAGTACTTC. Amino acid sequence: CASSRGGTPIQETQYF.

The CDR3 DNA reads TGTGCCAGCAGTGGAGAAGGAGGGAGCAATCAGCCCCAGCATTTT. Translation: CASSGEGGSNQPQHF. This rearrangement joins TRBV2 to TRBJ1-5; D is ambiguous. Germline CDR1 reads SNHLY; CDR2 reads FYNNEI. The V gene lost 4 bases and the J gene lost 1 base, with 11 bases spanning the gap. CDR3 size: 15 residues. Variable domain in full (rest from reference TRBV2 and TRBJ1-5): EPEVTQTPSHQVTQMGQEVILRCVPISNHLYFYWYRQILGQKVEFLVSFYNNEISEKSEIFDDQFSVERPDGSNFTLKIRSTKLEDSAMYFCASSGEGGSNQPQHFGDGTRLSIL.

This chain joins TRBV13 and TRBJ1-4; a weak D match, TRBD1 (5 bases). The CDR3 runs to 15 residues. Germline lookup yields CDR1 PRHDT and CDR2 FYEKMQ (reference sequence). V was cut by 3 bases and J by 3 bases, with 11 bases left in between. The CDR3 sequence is CASSFPGGSNEKLFF. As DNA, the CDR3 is TGTGCCAGCAGCTTCCCGGGGGGGTCTAATGAAAAACTGTTTTTT.